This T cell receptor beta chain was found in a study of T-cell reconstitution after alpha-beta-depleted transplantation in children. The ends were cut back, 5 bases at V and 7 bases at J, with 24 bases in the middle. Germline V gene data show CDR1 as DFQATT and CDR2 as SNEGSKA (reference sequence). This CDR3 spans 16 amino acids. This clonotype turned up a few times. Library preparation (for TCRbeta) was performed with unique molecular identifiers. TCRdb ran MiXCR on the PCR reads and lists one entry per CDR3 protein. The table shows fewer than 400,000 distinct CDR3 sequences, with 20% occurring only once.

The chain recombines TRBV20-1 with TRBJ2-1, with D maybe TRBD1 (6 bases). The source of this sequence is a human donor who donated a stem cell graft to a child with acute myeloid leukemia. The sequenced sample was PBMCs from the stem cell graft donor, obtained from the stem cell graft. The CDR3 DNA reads TGCAGTGCTTTTCTCCAGGGGCTTATCGACGGGAATGAGCAGTTCTTC. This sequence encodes CSAFLQGLIDGNEQFF.